A selection of T cell receptor beta chains follows, all from one sample in a study of CD4+ T cells in melanoma. Sequencing was performed with immunoSEQ multiplex PCR; in TCRdb, only in-frame clones are kept and a portion is missing. This table has around 100,000 clones, 92% appearing once. The specimen was peripheral blood. The receptor source for this set is a human donor with melanoma. Both conserved end residues are part of each CDR3. A D gene is named only where the DNA matches it firmly. Clone size appears in some rows only: once, few, many, or a class for an expanded clone.

TRBD2	.	TRBV28	TRBJ2-3	TGTGCCAGCGGCACTAGCGGGAGCACAGATACGCAGTATTTT	CASGTSGSTDTQYF
.	.	TRBV5-1	TRBJ2-5	TGCGCCAGCGTTTACGGAGTAGGGGAGACCCAGTACTTC	CASVYGVGETQYF
.	.	TRBV7-9	TRBJ2-1	TGTGCCAGCAGCCAGCGGGCGGGAAATGAGCAGTTCTTC	CASSQRAGNEQFF
TRBD1	.	TRBV19	TRBJ1-4	TGTGCCAGCCGTGCCCGGGACAGATCAACTAATGAAAAACTGTTTTTT	CASRARDRSTNEKLFF
.	.	TRBV27	TRBJ1-1	TGTGCCAGCAGTTTTCTAGGCAGGGCGGGTACGGCTTTCTTT	CASSFLGRAGTAFF
.	.	TRBV4-3	TRBJ1-1	TGCGCCAGCAGCCCCCGTGGGTTCATGAACACTGAAGCTTTCTTT	CASSPRGFMNTEAFF
.	.	TRBV5-4	TRBJ2-1	TGTGCCAGCAGCGGGCGGAGTGGAGACAATGAGCAGTTCTTC	CASSGRSGDNEQFF
TRBD1	.	TRBV28	TRBJ1-3	TGTGCCAGCAGTACCGCGGGACAGGTCGTCTCTGGAAACACCATATATTTT	CASSTAGQVVSGNTIYF
.	.	TRBV19	TRBJ2-5	TGTGCCAGTAGTACGACAGTCCAAGAGACCCAGTACTTC	CASSTTVQETQYF
TRBD2	.	TRBV7-2	TRBJ2-3	TGTGCCAGCAGCCCAAAAGCGGGAGCAGGGGCAGATACGCAGTATTTT	CASSPKAGAGADTQYF
.	.	TRBV7-2	TRBJ2-7	TGTGCCAGCAGCCCCGCGGGGAGGGGGCGCGAGCAGTACTTC	CASSPAGRGREQYF
TRBD2	once	TRBV5-1	TRBJ2-1	TGCGCCAGCAGCTTGTGGACTAGCGGGAGCTCGGGCAATGAGCAGTTCTTC	CASSLWTSGSSGNEQFF
TRBD2	.	TRBV4-2	TRBJ2-1	TGTGCCAGCACCCCGAGGGGGACTAGCGGGGGCCTCTACAATGAGCAGTTCTTC	CASTPRGTSGGLYNEQFF
TRBD1	.	TRBV29-1	TRBJ1-4	TGCAGCGTTGCGGGACAGCGAGGTGAAAAACTGTTTTTT	CSVAGQRGEKLFF
.	.	TRBV19	TRBJ1-1	TGTGCCAGTAGTCGAGGGTCTGTTCCTTTCTTT	CASSRGSVPFF
.	.	TRBV7-3	TRBJ2-3	TGTGCCAGCAGCTTAGGAGCTCCGATGGGGGGTACGCAGTATTTT	CASSLGAPMGGTQYF
.	.	TRBV21-1	TRBJ2-7	TGTGCCAGCGGGGACAGGGGCAACGAGCAGTACTTC	CASGDRGNEQYF
.	.	TRBV19	TRBJ2-2	TGTGCCAGTACGGGCCATCCGGGCGCCGGGGAGCTGTTTTTT	CASTGHPGAGELFF
.	.	TRBV28	TRBJ1-2	TGTGCCAGCAGTAGAGACAGCCGCTATGGCTACACCTTC	CASSRDSRYGYTF
.	.	TRBV2	TRBJ2-3	TGTGCCAGCAGTGGGAGGACAGCGGGCACAGATACGCAGTATTTT	CASSGRTAGTDTQYF
.	.	TRBV4-3	TRBJ1-3	TGCGCCAGCAGCCAAGAACCCGGGGGTGGAAACACCATATATTTT	CASSQEPGGGNTIYF
.	.	TRBV18	TRBJ2-3	TGTGCCAGCTCACCACCGGGCCGGGGCGCGCAGTATTTT	CASSPPGRGAQYF
.	.	TRBV5-1	TRBJ2-2	TGCGCCAGCAGCTTTCTTGCGGGGTCAAAGAACACCGGGGAGCTGTTTTTT	CASSFLAGSKNTGELFF
.	once	TRBV28	TRBJ1-6	TGTGCCAGCACTATGGCAAATTCACCCCTCCACTTT	CASTMANSPLHF
.	.	TRBV29-1	TRBJ2-7	TGCAGCGTTGAAGCCGGGACACCCTACGAGCAGTACTTC	CSVEAGTPYEQYF
.	.	TRBV29-1	TRBJ2-1	TGCAGCTCGTGGGACTTAGGCTCCTACAATGAGCAGTTCTTC	CSSWDLGSYNEQFF
.	.	TRBV7-2	TRBJ2-5	TGTGCCAGCAGCCGTGGACTACCTGGAGGAGAGACCCAGTACTTC	CASSRGLPGGETQYF
TRBD2	.	TRBV7-2	TRBJ2-3	TGTGCCAGCAGCTTAGTGGGGGGGAACACAGATACGCAGTATTTT	CASSLVGGNTDTQYF
TRBD2	.	TRBV5-5	TRBJ2-7	TGTGCCAGCAGCTTGGGAGGACTAGCGGGAACATCGCAGCAGTACTTC	CASSLGGLAGTSQQYF
TRBD2	.	TRBV4-3	TRBJ2-2	TGCGCCAGCAGCCATCCGACTAGCGGTACGAACACCGGGGAGCTGTTTTTT	CASSHPTSGTNTGELFF
TRBD2	.	TRBV15	TRBJ2-3	TGTGCCACCAGCAGCATGGGACTAGCGGGGAAAGCCGATACGCAGTATTTT	CATSSMGLAGKADTQYF
.	.	TRBV5-1	TRBJ2-1	TGCGCCAGCAGCTTGGCAAGGGGCGCCTACAATGAGCAGTTCTTC	CASSLARGAYNEQFF
.	.	TRBV15	TRBJ1-1	TGTGCCACCAGCAGAGAAGGGGGGCATGCTTTCTTT	CATSREGGHAFF
.	.	TRBV7-2	TRBJ2-7	TGTGCCAGCAGCTTAGCCACGGGGCAGGGGACCCACGAGCAGTACTTC	CASSLATGQGTHEQYF
TRBD1	.	TRBV7-2	TRBJ1-4	TGTGCCAGCAGCCCGACCGCCAGGGGGGCTGAAAAACTGTTTTTT	CASSPTARGAEKLFF
.	once	TRBV19	TRBJ1-4	TGTGCCAGTAGTATAGATCTGGGACTTCGTGAAAAACTGTTTTTT	CASSIDLGLREKLFF
TRBD2	.	TRBV7-7	TRBJ2-7	TGTGCCAGCAGCCCTCGGACTAGCGGGACCGCTTGCTCCTACGAGCAGTACTTC	CASSPRTSGTACSYEQYF
.	.	TRBV7-9	TRBJ2-1	TGTGCCAGCAGCTTAGTTAGGGGGGGTAGGAATGAGCAGTTCTTC	CASSLVRGGRNEQFF
.	.	TRBV5-1	TRBJ1-3	TGCGCCAGCAAAACGGGAGACAGTAGCTCTGGAAACACCATATATTTT	CASKTGDSSSGNTIYF
.	.	TRBV9	TRBJ2-3	TGTGCCAGCAGCCAACTTACAGATACGCAGTATTTT	CASSQLTDTQYF
.	.	TRBV7-2	TRBJ2-3	TGTGCCAGCAGCCCACTAGGGCTTAGCACAGATACGCAGTATTTT	CASSPLGLSTDTQYF
TRBD2	.	TRBV4-3	TRBJ2-2	TGCGCCAGCAGCCAAAATCCGAGCGGGAGCCCCGGGGAGCTGTTTTTT	CASSQNPSGSPGELFF
.	.	TRBV5-4	TRBJ2-3	TGTGCCAGCAGCTTGGGTGGACCAGATACGCAGTATTTT	CASSLGGPDTQYF
.	.	TRBV5-1	TRBJ1-2	TGCGCCAGCAGCTTGAACGTTGAGGGCTACACCTTC	CASSLNVEGYTF
TRBD1	.	TRBV7-2	TRBJ2-5	TGTGCCAGCAGCTTAGACAGGGGCGCGGAGACCCAGTACTTC	CASSLDRGAETQYF
TRBD1	.	TRBV28	TRBJ1-1	TGTGCCAGCCGGACAGGGGGCTTCACTGAAGCTTTCTTT	CASRTGGFTEAFF
.	.	TRBV19	TRBJ2-7	TGTGCCAGTAGTATTCAGAGCTCCTACGAGCAGTACTTC	CASSIQSSYEQYF
TRBD1	.	TRBV18	TRBJ1-1	TGTGCCAGCGCGGCTTCAGGGGGACCCGAAGCTTTCTTT	CASAASGGPEAFF
.	.	TRBV11-3	TRBJ2-6	TGTGCCAGCAGCCGCGACTCTGGGGCCAACGTCCTGACTTTC	CASSRDSGANVLTF
.	.	TRBV6-6	TRBJ2-7	TGTGCCAGTTCGGGGGGGGACAGGGAAGTTGCCTTC	CASSGGDREVAF
.	.	TRBV9	TRBJ1-3	TGTGCCAGCAGCCCCCGCCGAGGGGAATTAGCTGGAAACACCATATATTTT	CASSPRRGELAGNTIYF
.	.	TRBV2	TRBJ2-7	TGTGCCAGTGGGAAGGAGGGCTCGGGGGAGCAGTACTTC	CASGKEGSGEQYF